This T cell receptor (beta chain) was identified during a study of cytomegalovirus exposure and HLA in healthy donors. Per the germline V gene, CDR1 is LNHDA and CDR2 is SQIVND (reference sequence). Trimming removed 2 bases at V and 7 bases at J, with 13 bases between. The CDR3 covers 14 residues. This clone was observed a handful of times. Antigen: not known. PCR was performed using 60 Vbeta and 13 Jbeta primers. TCRdb's copy holds only in-frame clones and misses some; the assay was immunoSEQ multiplex PCR. Counted here are 150,000 to 200,000 clones, approximately 67% occurring once; the ten biggest clones make up less than 3%. Findings and caveats of the study: Excluded were some V segments that proved indistinguishable, including TRBV6-2 and TRBV6-3.

The receptor was derived from a man in his forties in good health and CMV-seronegative. The gene calls are TRBV19 and TRBJ2-3, with a possible D match to TRBD1 (5 bases). The sample consisted of PBMCs. CDR3 loop: CASSIFGQEYTQYF. The CDR3 DNA reads as TGTGCCAGTAGTATATTCGGACAAGAGTATACGCAGTATTTT.